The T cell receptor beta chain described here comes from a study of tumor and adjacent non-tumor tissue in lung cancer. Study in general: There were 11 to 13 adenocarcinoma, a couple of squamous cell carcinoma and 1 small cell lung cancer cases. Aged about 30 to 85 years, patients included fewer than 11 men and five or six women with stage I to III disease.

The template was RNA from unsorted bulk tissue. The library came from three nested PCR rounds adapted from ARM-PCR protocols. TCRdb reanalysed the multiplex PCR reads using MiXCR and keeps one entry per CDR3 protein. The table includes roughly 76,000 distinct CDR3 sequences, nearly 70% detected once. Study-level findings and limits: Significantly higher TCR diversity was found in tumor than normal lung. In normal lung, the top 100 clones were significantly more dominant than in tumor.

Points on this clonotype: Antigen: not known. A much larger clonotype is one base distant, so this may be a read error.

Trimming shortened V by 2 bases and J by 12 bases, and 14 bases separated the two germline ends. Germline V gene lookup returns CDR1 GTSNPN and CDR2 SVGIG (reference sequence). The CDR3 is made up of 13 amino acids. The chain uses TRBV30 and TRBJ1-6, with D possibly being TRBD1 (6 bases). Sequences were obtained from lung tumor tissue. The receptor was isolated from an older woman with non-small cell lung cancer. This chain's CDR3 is CAWSTGRYLPLHF. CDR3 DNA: TGTGCCTGGAGTACAGGGCGATATTTACCCCTCCACTTT. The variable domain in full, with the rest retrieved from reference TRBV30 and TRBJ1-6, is SQTIHQWPATLVQPVGSPLSLECTVEGTSNPNLYWYRQAAGRGLQLLFYSVGIGQISSEVPQNLSASRPQDRQFILSSKKLLLSDSGFYLCAWSTGRYLPLHFGNGTRLTVT.